This entry concerns a single T cell receptor (beta chain). Produced via immunoSEQ multiplex PCR; TCRdb's table is partial and in-frame only. The sample shows approximately 86,000 clones, over 75% of them seen only once. The entry originates in a study of control samples from healthy donors and cancer patients. V was cut by 3 bases and J by 4 bases, with 12 bases left in between. This CDR3 is built from 15 residues. In germline, CDR1 is KGHSH, CDR2 LQKENI. This sequence was found in a woman aged 35 to 49 in good health. Input material: blood. V gene TRBV18 combines with J gene TRBJ2-2, with D unresolved. CDR3 amino acids: CASSPVGSSTGELFF. The CDR3 DNA follows: TGTGCCAGCTCACCTGTTGGTAGCAGCACCGGGGAGCTGTTTTTT.